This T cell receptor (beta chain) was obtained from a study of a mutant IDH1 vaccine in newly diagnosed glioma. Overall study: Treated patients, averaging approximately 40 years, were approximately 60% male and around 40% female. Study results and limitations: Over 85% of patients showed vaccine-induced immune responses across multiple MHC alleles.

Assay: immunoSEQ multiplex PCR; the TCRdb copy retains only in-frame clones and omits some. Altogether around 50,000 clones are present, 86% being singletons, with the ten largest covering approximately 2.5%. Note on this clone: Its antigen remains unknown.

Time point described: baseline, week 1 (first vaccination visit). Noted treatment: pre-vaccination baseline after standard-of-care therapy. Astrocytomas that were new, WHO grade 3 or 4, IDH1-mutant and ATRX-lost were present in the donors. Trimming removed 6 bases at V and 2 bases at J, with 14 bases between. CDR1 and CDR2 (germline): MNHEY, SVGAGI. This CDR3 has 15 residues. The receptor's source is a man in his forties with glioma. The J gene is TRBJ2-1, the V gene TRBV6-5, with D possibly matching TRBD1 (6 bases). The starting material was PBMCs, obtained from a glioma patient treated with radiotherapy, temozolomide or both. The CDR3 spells CASRSEGVAYNEQFF. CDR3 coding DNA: TGTGCCAGCAGATCCGAGGGGGTGGCCTACAATGAGCAGTTCTTC.